Below, one TCR beta chain is given with its context. Original data processing: Amplification with reference gene primers provided the estimates of nucleated cell counts. Profiled with immunoSEQ multiplex PCR; TCRdb holds only in-frame clones, not every one. The DNA gave D and trimming, while V, J and clone size come from that table. The sample carries around 100,000 clones, around 86% recorded once. These data are taken from a study of blood T cell repertoires in COVID-19. Overall study: In each case, the material was cDNA or gDNA derived from T cells, B-cell-depleted T cells, or PBMCs.

The ends were cut back, 2 bases at V and 9 bases at J, with 13 bases in the middle. Germline values: CDR1 GTSNPN, CDR2 SVGIG (reference sequence). The CDR3 runs to 12 residues. The chain has TRBV30 and TRBJ1-2; D call uncertain. Sequenced material: peripheral blood. This TCR derives from a man in his 70s with acute or convalescent COVID-19. The DNA of the CDR3 is TGTGCCTGGAGTATCCGTGAGAAAAGCTACACCTTC. Translating gives CAWSIREKSYTF.